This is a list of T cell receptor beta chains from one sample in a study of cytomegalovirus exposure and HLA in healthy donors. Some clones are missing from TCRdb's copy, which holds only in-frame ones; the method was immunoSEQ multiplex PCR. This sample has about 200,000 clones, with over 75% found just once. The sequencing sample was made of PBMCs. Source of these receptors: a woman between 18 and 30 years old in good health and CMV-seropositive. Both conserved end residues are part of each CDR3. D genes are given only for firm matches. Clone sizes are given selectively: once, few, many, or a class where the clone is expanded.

DNA: TGTGCCAGTAGTATAACGGGGAGCGAACAGCCCCAGCATTTT
CDR3: CASSITGSEQPQHF
D: -
V: TRBV19
length: 14
J: TRBJ1-5
size: -

DNA: TGTGCCAGCAGCTTGACTAGCGGGGGTAATGAGCAGTTCTTC
CDR3: CASSLTSGGNEQFF
D: TRBD2
V: TRBV7-2
length: 14
J: TRBJ2-1
size: -

DNA: TGTGCCAGCAGTTTTATGAGTCAGCCCCAGCATTTT
CDR3: CASSFMSQPQHF
D: -
V: TRBV2
length: 12
J: TRBJ1-5
size: few

DNA: TGTGCCACCAGCAGAGATCTCCGGGAGACTGAAGCTTTCTTT
CDR3: CATSRDLRETEAFF
D: -
V: TRBV15
length: 14
J: TRBJ1-1
size: -

DNA: TGTGCCAGCAGTTTCCTTGGGACTAAGTACAATGAGCAGTTCTTC
CDR3: CASSFLGTKYNEQFF
D: TRBD2
V: TRBV28
length: 15
J: TRBJ2-1
size: -

DNA: TGTGCCAGTTACAGGGGGGCACAACGACGGAACACTGAAGCTTTCTTT
CDR3: CASYRGAQRRNTEAFF
D: TRBD1
V: TRBV5-4
length: 16
J: TRBJ1-1
size: few

DNA: TGTGCCAGCAGTCCCCGGAGAGGGGGTACTCAAGCTTTCTTT
CDR3: CASSPRRGGTQAFF
D: -
V: TRBV27
length: 14
J: TRBJ1-1
size: -

DNA: TGTGCCAGCAGGCTTTCCTCAAGAGGGAACACTGAAGCTTTCTTT
CDR3: CASRLSSRGNTEAFF
D: -
V: TRBV2
length: 15
J: TRBJ1-1
size: -

DNA: TGTGCCAGCTCCCCGGGGGTGAACACTGAAGCTTTCTTT
CDR3: CASSPGVNTEAFF
D: -
V: TRBV6-5
length: 13
J: TRBJ1-1
size: -

DNA: TGTGCCAGCAGTTTAAGAGGCTTTAGCAATCAGCCCCAGCATTTT
CDR3: CASSLRGFSNQPQHF
D: -
V: TRBV27
length: 15
J: TRBJ1-5
size: -

DNA: TGTGCCAGCACGCGGGACAGGGACACAGATACGCAGTATTTT
CDR3: CASTRDRDTDTQYF
D: TRBD1
V: TRBV2
length: 14
J: TRBJ2-3
size: -

DNA: TGTGCCAGTAGTACAGGGGGCGAGCAGTACTTC
CDR3: CASSTGGEQYF
D: TRBD1
V: TRBV19
length: 11
J: TRBJ2-7
size: few

DNA: TGTGCCAGTAGCCGGGGGAGCTCCTACAATGAGCAGTTCTTC
CDR3: CASSRGSSYNEQFF
D: -
V: TRBV19
length: 14
J: TRBJ2-1
size: -

DNA: TGTGCCAGCTCGGGGGCTGGGTCCTACGAGCAGTACTTC
CDR3: CASSGAGSYEQYF
D: -
V: TRBV18
length: 13
J: TRBJ2-7
size: few

DNA: TGCAGCGTTGACGGGGAAACCCATAACTATGGCTACACCTTC
CDR3: CSVDGETHNYGYTF
D: -
V: TRBV29-1
length: 14
J: TRBJ1-2
size: -

DNA: TGTGCCAGCAGCTATCGCGGGACCTCTAACACTGAAGCTTTCTTT
CDR3: CASSYRGTSNTEAFF
D: -
V: TRBV14
length: 15
J: TRBJ1-1
size: -

DNA: TGCAGCGTTTATACAGCCCAAGCGGGACTTGCCTACGAGCAGTACTTC
CDR3: CSVYTAQAGLAYEQYF
D: TRBD2
V: TRBV29-1
length: 16
J: TRBJ2-7
size: -

DNA: TGTGCCATCAGCTATAACAATGAGCAGTTCTTC
CDR3: CAISYNNEQFF
D: -
V: TRBV10-3
length: 11
J: TRBJ2-1
size: -

DNA: TGTGCCAGCAGTTTATTGCTAGCGGGAATTAATGAGCAGTTCTTC
CDR3: CASSLLLAGINEQFF
D: TRBD2
V: TRBV28
length: 15
J: TRBJ2-1
size: -

DNA: TGTGCCAGCAGTTTGGGCCGAATCTACGAGCAGTACTTC
CDR3: CASSLGRIYEQYF
D: -
V: TRBV27
length: 13
J: TRBJ2-7
size: -

DNA: TGTGCCAGCAGTGAAGCCCTGGGGAGAGCGAATGGCTACACCTTC
CDR3: CASSEALGRANGYTF
D: -
V: TRBV6-1
length: 15
J: TRBJ1-2
size: -

DNA: TGCGCCAGCAGCTTGGAGTTTGGACAGGGGACCACCGGGGAGCTGTTTTTT
CDR3: CASSLEFGQGTTGELFF
D: TRBD1
V: TRBV5-1
length: 17
J: TRBJ2-2
size: -